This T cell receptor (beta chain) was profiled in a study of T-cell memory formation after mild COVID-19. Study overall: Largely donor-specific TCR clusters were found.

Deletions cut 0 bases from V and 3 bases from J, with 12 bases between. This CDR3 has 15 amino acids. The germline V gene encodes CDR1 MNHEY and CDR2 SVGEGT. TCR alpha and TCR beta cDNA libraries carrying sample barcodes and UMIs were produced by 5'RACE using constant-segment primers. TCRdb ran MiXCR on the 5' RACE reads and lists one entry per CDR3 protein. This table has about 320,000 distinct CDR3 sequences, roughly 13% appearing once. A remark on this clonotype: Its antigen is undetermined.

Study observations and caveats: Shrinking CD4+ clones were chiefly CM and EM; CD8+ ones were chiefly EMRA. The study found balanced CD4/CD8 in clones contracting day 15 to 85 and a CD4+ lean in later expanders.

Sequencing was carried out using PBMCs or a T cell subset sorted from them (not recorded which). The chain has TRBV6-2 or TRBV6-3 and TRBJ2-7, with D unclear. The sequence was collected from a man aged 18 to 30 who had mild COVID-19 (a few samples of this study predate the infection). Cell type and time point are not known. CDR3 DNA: TGTGCCAGCAGTTACTCCCGTAGTCTAAACTACGAGCAGTACTTC. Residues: CASSYSRSLNYEQYF.